The present entry profiles one T cell receptor (beta chain) with its context. The target antigen is unknown. TCRdb used MiXCR to reprocess the reads, holding one entry per CDR3 protein. The table records about 830,000 distinct CDR3 sequences, about 33% of them present only once. The record originates from a study of T cell repertoires in cytomegalovirus infection. Study details: Researchers turned to recently identified HLA-C-restricted CMV epitopes as well as well-studied HLA-B-restricted ones. Through public TCR beta signatures, both CMV infection and matching HLA type were indicated.

The V gene's germline CDR1 is SGHVS and CDR2 FQNEAQ. Trimming stripped 1 base from V and 4 bases from J, with 11 bases between. The CDR3 is 15 residues long. Study observations and caveats: Carriage of CMV together with the relevant HLA was identifiable through cumulative public TCR beta family frequency. Clonotype analysis showed dominance of the ex vivo response by HLA-C-restricted CMV-specific TCR beta clonotypes.

The sequencing used cultured CD8+ T cells from PBMCs, collected from culture after CMV antigen stimulation. The chain joins TRBV7-8 to TRBJ1-5; no clear D. The TCR sequence derives from a human donor in good health (CMV status not recorded). Some clones in this sample may be carry-over from other donors' samples. The CDR3 loop reads CASSLDVGRNQPQHF. CDR3 coding DNA: TGTGCCAGCAGCTTAGATGTGGGGAGGAATCAGCCCCAGCATTTT.